The clone carrying this TCR beta chain has just one count. This sample is part of a study of blood T cell repertoires in COVID-19. Sequenced by immunoSEQ multiplex PCR; TCRdb stores in-frame clones only, minus some. The table lists under 500,000 clones, roughly 90% of them singletons. The sequence derives from a woman aged 30 to 39 with acute or convalescent COVID-19. The sequencing input was peripheral blood.

The CDR3 here is CASSLEGHTNYGYTF. The CDR3 region has the DNA TGCGCCAGCAGCTTGGAGGGACACACCAACTATGGCTACACCTTC. This chain links TRBV5-1 with TRBJ1-2; maybe TRBD1 (6 bases). V was clipped by 0 bases and J by 2 bases, with 11 bases between them. The CDR3 length is 15 residues. From germline, CDR1 is SGHRS and CDR2 YFSETQ.